This T cell receptor (beta chain) was retrieved from a study of response to subunit inactivated influenza vaccine. This clonotype was counted between two and nine times. The CDR3 contains 13 residues. V was clipped by 0 bases and J by 10 bases, with 11 bases between them. Germline CDR1 is SGHRS and CDR2 is YFSETQ. One entry per CDR3 protein, called by TCRdb with MiXCR from the RT-PCR reads. This table has around 500,000 distinct CDR3 sequences, roughly 11% appearing once. The V gene is TRBV5-1, the J gene TRBJ2-1; no definite D call. Specimen: PBMCs from blood, collected 40 to 50 days after vaccination. The sequence was obtained from a middle-aged man who received an inactivated influenza vaccine. The chain's CDR3 is CASSLDSIGEQFF. The CDR3 region has the DNA TGCGCCAGCAGCTTGGATAGTATTGGGGAGCAGTTCTTC.